The clone carrying this T cell receptor (beta chain) was counted between two and nine times. Its antigen is as yet unknown. These data are taken from a study of Graves' ophthalmopathy and Graves' hyperthyroidism. Study-level points and caveats: Detection in blood was also observed for most expanded thyroid clonotypes above 0.001 frequency. A 13-signature model separated ophthalmopathy from stable hyperthyroidism, reaching less than 90% sensitivity and roughly 84% specificity cross-validated.

CDR3 length: 15 residues. The germline gives CDR1 LGHDT, CDR2 YNNKEL (reference sequence). Deletions cut 1 base from V and 3 bases from J, with 10 bases between. Enrollment excluded any patients with other autoimmune diseases, uncontrolled infections, pregnancy or lactation. Physicians reached a diagnosis by relying on clinical symptoms, serum thyroxine, TRAb, thyroid ultrasound and orbital computed tomography. The TCR beta CDR3 regions underwent amplification from RNA transcripts. RT-PCR in the first round used HTBI primers; a second-round multiplex PCR followed. TCRdb fed the multiplex PCR reads into MiXCR, producing one record per CDR3 protein. The data show a few hundred thousand distinct CDR3 sequences, with roughly 17% seen just once and 2.4% held by the top ten.

The chain recombines TRBV3-1 with TRBJ1-5; D may be TRBD1 (5 bases). The source material was peripheral blood. The sequence was obtained from an adult woman with stable Graves' hyperthyroidism. The CDR3 sequence is CASSQGGPPNQPQHF. The CDR3 DNA reads as TGTGCCAGCAGCCAAGGGGGCCCTCCCAATCAGCCCCAGCATTTT.